A single sample gave rise to the 14 T cell receptor beta chains below, sequenced in a study of blood T cells in healthy people across ages. The use of a sample-barcoded 5' primer and a J-beta primer mix characterized a second PCR of roughly 7 to 12 cycles. TCRdb independently ran MiXCR on the 5' RACE reads; one entry per CDR3 protein. The repertoire consists of 1,800,000 or so distinct CDR3 sequences, with about 39% occurring once and the leading ten covering about 21%. Sequencing was done on a sample of blood. Every receptor here comes from a human donor in good health.

This clonotype was found once. At one boundary the junction diverges from the germline segment, which might be a read error. The chain is built from TRBV7-7 and TRBJ2-5; 11 nucleotides match TRBD1. CDR3 length equals 16 residues. Germline loops: CDR1 SSHAT, CDR2 FNYEAQ (reference sequence). The CDR3 sequence is CASSLAGQGAFETQYF. In DNA, the CDR3 is TGTGCTAGCAGCTTAGCCGGACAGGGGGCTTTTGAGACCCAGTACTTC.

The chain joins TRBV7-6 to TRBJ2-7; 10 positions agree with TRBD1. Germline V gene lookup returns CDR1 SGHVS and CDR2 FNYEAQ. There are 14 residues in the CDR3. Trimming removed 0 bases from V and 6 bases from J; junction bases left unmatched: 2. Here the CDR3 DNA reads TGTGCCAGCAGCTTAGCGGGGACAGGGGCCGAGCAGTACTTC. Amino acids: CASSLAGTGAEQYF.

At least ten counts were recorded for this clonotype. This rearrangement joins TRBV4-2 to TRBJ1-2; D is unclear. The length of the CDR3 is 16 residues. Germline V lookup: CDR1 LGHNA, CDR2 YNFKEQ. V lost 0 bases to trimming and J lost 5 bases, with 16 bases between them. CDR3 in amino acids: CASSQEEGDKGYGYTF. The CDR3 nucleotides are TGTGCCAGCAGCCAAGAGGAGGGCGACAAGGGTTATGGCTACACCTTC.

The chain uses TRBV7-2 and TRBJ1-1; D ambiguous. CDR1 is SGHTA, CDR2 FQGNSA, per germline. V was shortened by 5 bases and J by 0 bases, with 22 bases between the two germline ends. This CDR3 contains 18 residues. The CDR3 DNA is TGTGCCAGCAGCCCCGCTTGGACCTGGTTGGAAATGAACACTGAAGCTTTCTTT. Protein: CASSPAWTWLEMNTEAFF. The entire variable domain, with the rest obtained from reference TRBV7-2 and TRBJ1-1, is as follows: GAGVSQSPSNKVTEKGKDVELRCDPISGHTALYWYRQSLGQGLEFLIYFQGNSAPDKSGLPSDRFSAERTGGSVSTLTIQRTQQEDSAVYLCASSPAWTWLEMNTEAFFGQGTRLTVV.

The V call is TRBV3-1, the J call TRBJ1-1; no clear D. This CDR3 is 14 amino acids long. Germline V gives CDR1 LGHDT, CDR2 YNNKEL (reference sequence). Trimming shortened V by 0 bases and J by 7 bases, and 12 bases separated the two germline ends. The CDR3 nucleotides are TGTGCCAGCAGCCAAGATCTACGGGCGTTTGAAGCTTTCTTT. It is translated as CASSQDLRAFEAFF.

The chain recombines TRBV3-1 with TRBJ1-2, with 8 bases identical to TRBD1. CDR3 length: 14 residues. The germline V gene encodes CDR1 LGHDT and CDR2 YNNKEL (reference sequence). Germline trimming cut 3 bases from V and 5 bases from J; bases unmatched to any gene: 5. The DNA of the CDR3 is TGTGCCAGCAGCCATGCAGACAGGGGTTATGGCTACACCTTC. It is translated as CASSHADRGYGYTF. Together with reference TRBV3-1 and TRBJ1-2, the CDR3 gives the full variable domain: DTAVSQTPKYLVTQMGNDKSIKCEQNLGHDTMYWYKQDSKKFLKIMFSYNNKELIINETVPNRFSPKSPDKAHLNLHINSLELGDSAVYFCASSHADRGYGYTFGSGTRLTVV.

V is TRBV29-1 and J is TRBJ2-3; TRBD2 matches at 8 bases. The CDR3 has 15 amino acids. V lost 3 bases to trimming and J lost 4 bases; unmatched junction nucleotides: 9. The germline V gene encodes CDR1 SQVTM and CDR2 ANQGSEA. The CDR3: CSVDGAGGPPDTQYF. The CDR3 region has the DNA TGCAGCGTTGACGGTGCGGGGGGCCCCCCAGATACGCAGTATTTT.

V gene TRBV7-6 combines with J gene TRBJ1-1; 9 bases match TRBD1. From germline, CDR1 is SGHVS and CDR2 FNYEAQ. This CDR3 is built from 16 residues. The V and J ends lost 4 bases and 5 bases, in that order; junction bases with no gene match: 11. Here the CDR3 reads CASSSTGGSSGTEAFF. The CDR3 DNA reads as TGTGCCAGCAGCTCCACAGGGGGCTCATCGGGAACTGAAGCTTTCTTT.

The chain links TRBV20-1 to TRBJ1-2; the D gene is possibly TRBD1 (5 bases). This CDR3 has 15 amino acids. In germline, CDR1 is DFQATT, CDR2 SNEGSKA (reference sequence). The V gene lost 6 bases and the J gene lost 1 base, with 18 bases spanning the gap. The CDR3, as DNA: TGCAGTGCCACAAAGGAGGGGTGGCATAACTATGGCTACACCTTC. This sequence encodes CSATKEGWHNYGYTF.

J is TRBJ2-5 and V is TRBV7-9; tentatively, D is TRBD2 (5 bases). The tail of the sequence fits TRBJ2-7 better, so the J call may be wrong. Germline CDR1 and CDR2: SEHNR and FQNEAQ (reference sequence). This CDR3 has 14 amino acids. CDR3 loop: CASSLEWGAYEQYF. CDR3 bases: TGTGCCAGCAGCTTAGAGTGGGGAGCCTACGAGCAGTACTTC.

There are a few counts of this clonotype. The chain couples TRBV7-8 to TRBJ2-3, with TRBD2 matching 10 bases. The ends lost 2 bases at V and 2 bases at J; junction bases unmatched: 7. The CDR3 runs 17 residues. CDR1 SGHVS and CDR2 FQNEAQ come from the germline V gene. The CDR3 protein is CASSLWASGGTTDTQYF. As DNA, the CDR3 is TGTGCCAGCAGCTTATGGGCTAGCGGGGGAACCACAGATACGCAGTATTTT.

The chain carries TRBV10-3 and TRBJ1-1, with TRBD1 as a possible D gene (6 bases). The V gene lost 0 bases and the J gene lost 1 base, with 12 bases spanning the gap. This CDR3 contains 16 residues. Germline CDR1 and CDR2: ENHRY and SYGVKD. The CDR3 bases are TGTGCCATCAGTGAGTCCGGGGGGGCGGAGAACACTGAAGCTTTCTTT. The encoded protein is CAISESGGAENTEAFF.

The chain combines TRBV2 with TRBJ1-2; maybe TRBD1 (5 bases). In germline, CDR1 is SNHLY, CDR2 FYNNEI. Trimming cost V 0 bases and J 7 bases, with 12 bases left between them. The CDR3 runs 14 residues. The CDR3, as DNA: TGTGCCAGCAGTGAAGCTCCCAGGGCGCCTGGCTACACCTTC. This encodes CASSEAPRAPGYTF.

CDR3 nucleotide sequence: TGCAGTGCTAGGGATAGCGGGGGGGCCACCTCCTACAATGAGCAGTTCTTC. It specifies CSARDSGGATSYNEQFF. The chain couples TRBV20-1 to TRBJ2-1; TRBD2 aligns across 11 bases. CDR1 and CDR2 from the germline V gene are DFQATT and SNEGSKA (reference sequence). Losses at the gene ends were 3 bases for V and 0 bases for J; bases not matched to a gene: 7. This CDR3 is 17 amino acids long.